This T cell receptor (beta chain) was sequenced in a study of response to subunit inactivated influenza vaccine. Study findings and constraints: T cells newly recruited by each seasonal influenza vaccination are few, the authors suggested.

This clonotype has a count of ten or more. Antigen unknown. MiXCR, run by TCRdb on the RT-PCR reads, gives a single entry per CDR3 protein. Found here are about 480,000 distinct CDR3 sequences, 10% to 15% of them singletons; the top ten hold around 13%. The CDR3 has 17 residues. Trimming removed 5 bases from V and 0 bases from J; junction bases left unmatched: 9. The genes are TRBV12-3 or TRBV12-4 and TRBJ2-3; 9 nucleotides align to TRBD2. This clonotype was obtained from a man aged 45 to 65 who received an inactivated influenza vaccine. Sequencing used PBMCs from blood, obtained about 40 days after vaccination. The CDR3 is CASSTRLAATSTDTQYF. The CDR3 DNA reads TGTGCCAGCAGTACCCGACTAGCGGCCACTAGCACAGATACGCAGTATTTT.